Listed below are T cell receptor beta chains from one sample, sequenced in a study of control samples from healthy donors and cancer patients. Here immunoSEQ multiplex PCR was the method, and the copy in TCRdb shows in-frame clones only, minus some. The sample includes around 100,000 clones, 92% of them seen just once. What was sequenced was blood. The receptors were gathered from a human donor in good health. The donor label of this sample is uncertain. Both conserved end residues are part of each CDR3. Fields, in order: V gene, J gene, clone size, D gene, CDR3 protein, CDR3 DNA. The D gene is left open where the match is weak. Clone sizes are given selectively: once, few, many, or a class where the clone is expanded.

TRBV18,TRBJ1-1,once,TRBD1,CASSGQGADTEAFF,TGTGCCAGCTCAGGTCAGGGGGCTGACACTGAAGCTTTCTTT
TRBV7-9,TRBJ2-2,.,.,CASSLGQGITGELFF,TGTGCCAGCAGCTTAGGTCAGGGGATCACCGGGGAGCTGTTTTTT
TRBV12-3/TRBV12-4,TRBJ1-1,once,.,CASSYTPSHEAFF,TGTGCCAGCAGTTATACGCCCAGCCATGAAGCTTTCTTT
TRBV5-6,TRBJ1-1,.,.,CASSWRLREGGNTEAFF,TGTGCCAGCAGCTGGAGACTCAGGGAAGGGGGGAACACTGAAGCTTTCTTT
TRBV19,TRBJ2-7,.,.,CASSIRVGPYEQYF,TGTGCCAGTAGTATCCGGGTGGGGCCCTACGAGCAGTACTTC
TRBV7-2,TRBJ1-2,.,.,CASSLAGTSGGYTF,TGTGCCAGCAGCTTAGCTGGGACCTCGGGGGGCTACACCTTC
TRBV10-3,TRBJ1-4,.,TRBD1,CAISTGGSLDEKLFF,TGTGCCATCAGCACAGGGGGCAGCTTGGATGAAAAACTGTTTTTT
TRBV11-2,TRBJ2-2,once,.,CASSLTGSGELFF,TGTGCCAGCAGCTTAACGGGTTCCGGGGAGCTGTTTTTT
TRBV3-1/TRBV3-2,TRBJ1-2,.,.,CASSQDGDRNYGYTF,TGTGCCAGCAGCCAAGATGGCGACAGGAACTATGGCTACACCTTC
TRBV5-5,TRBJ2-5,once,TRBD2,CASSRPGLAGGQETQYF,TGTGCCAGCAGCCGACCTGGACTAGCGGGGGGTCAAGAGACCCAGTACTTC
TRBV15,TRBJ2-3,few,.,CATSRDTDTQYF,TGTGCCACCAGCAGAGATACGGATACGCAGTATTTT
TRBV7-6,TRBJ1-2,.,TRBD1,CASSPTGGLGYGYTF,TGTGCCAGCAGCCCTACAGGGGGCTTGGGCTATGGCTACACCTTC
TRBV7-3,TRBJ1-6,.,TRBD1,CASSLTGRGRNSPLHF,TGTGCCAGCAGCTTAACGGGGAGGGGGCGTAATTCACCCCTCCACTTT
TRBV10-3,TRBJ1-1,.,.,CAASKEMNTEAFF,TGTGCCGCCAGCAAGGAGATGAACACTGAAGCTTTCTTT
TRBV9,TRBJ2-5,.,.,CASSVGHQETQYF,TGTGCCAGCAGCGTGGGTCACCAGGAGACCCAGTACTTC
TRBV29-1,TRBJ2-1,.,TRBD1,CSVERPTGGLWNNEQFF,TGCAGCGTTGAAAGACCAACAGGGGGCTTGTGGAACAATGAGCAGTTCTTC
TRBV5-4,TRBJ2-5,.,.,CASSLDVSETQYF,TGTGCCAGCAGCTTGGATGTATCAGAGACCCAGTACTTC
TRBV19,TRBJ1-5,.,.,CASSLRSYGNQPQHF,TGTGCCAGTAGTCTCCGGTCTTACGGGAATCAGCCCCAGCATTTT
TRBV10-3,TRBJ1-6,.,.,CAISESREHSPLHF,TGTGCCATCAGTGAGTCTAGGGAGCATTCACCCCTCCACTTT
TRBV30,TRBJ1-2,.,.,CAWSVEVAENYGYTF,TGTGCCTGGAGTGTAGAGGTCGCGGAGAACTATGGCTACACCTTC
TRBV11-2,TRBJ1-4,few,.,CASSPRARANEKLFF,TGTGCCAGCAGCCCAAGGGCGAGAGCTAATGAAAAACTGTTTTTT
TRBV19,TRBJ1-5,.,.,CASSIEASNQPQHF,TGTGCCAGTAGTATAGAGGCGAGCAATCAGCCCCAGCATTTT
TRBV6-4,TRBJ2-3,.,TRBD2,CASSDSSSSGGLYF,TGTGCCAGCAGTGACTCGAGCAGTAGCGGGGGACTGTATTTT
TRBV19,TRBJ1-5,.,.,CASSKDTGYSNQPQHF,TGTGCCAGTAGTAAGGACACCGGCTATAGCAATCAGCCCCAGCATTTT
TRBV2,TRBJ2-2,.,TRBD1,CASSRDRGTGELFF,TGTGCCAGCAGCCGGGACAGGGGCACCGGGGAGCTGTTTTTT
TRBV6-1,TRBJ2-7,.,TRBD1,CASSEVPGGATSYEQYF,TGTGCCAGCAGTGAAGTCCCAGGGGGCGCGACTTCCTACGAGCAGTACTTC
TRBV10-3,TRBJ2-7,.,.,CAISEGVGPEQYF,TGTGCCATCAGTGAGGGTGTGGGGCCCGAGCAGTACTTC
TRBV19,TRBJ1-1,few,TRBD1,CASSPLMTGEGTEAFF,TGTGCCAGTAGTCCCCTAATGACAGGGGAGGGCACTGAAGCTTTCTTT
TRBV5-6,TRBJ1-1,.,.,CASSSQGRTEAFF,TGTGCCAGCAGCTCCCAGGGGAGGACTGAAGCTTTCTTT
TRBV7-8,TRBJ1-6,.,.,CASGPPTGGSNSPLHF,TGTGCCAGCGGGCCCCCAACAGGTGGTAGTAATTCACCCCTCCACTTT
TRBV29-1,TRBJ1-2,.,.,CSDVQGTRVGYTF,TGCAGCGACGTACAGGGAACGAGGGTCGGCTACACCTTC
TRBV5-6,TRBJ2-1,.,.,CASSLRIQAGKFF,TGTGCCAGCAGCTTGAGAATACAGGCAGGGAAGTTCTTC
TRBV5-1,TRBJ2-5,.,.,CASRDGGIYFQETQYF,TGCGCCAGCAGGGATGGCGGGATTTATTTTCAAGAGACCCAGTACTTC